The next 25 T cell receptor beta chains were all read from a single sample in a study of T cell changes during pregnancy in multiple sclerosis. This table comes from immunoSEQ multiplex PCR, and its TCRdb copy is limited to in-frame clones, with some not included. The sample lists around 50,000 clones, 94% occurring once. The material sequenced was CD4+ T cells from peripheral blood mononuclear cells, taken in the first trimester of pregnancy. The receptor set was obtained from a female donor with multiple sclerosis, enrolled in a pregnancy study.

The chain uses TRBV21-1 and TRBJ1-1. TRBV21-1 is a recognized pseudogene. The CDR3 length is 17 residues. The CDR3 coding sequence is TGTGCCAGCAGCAAGTGGGGGGACTTGAACATGAACACTGAAGCTTTCTTT. It codes for CASSKWGDLNMNTEAFF.

The CDR3 bases are TGTGCCAGCCCCTCCGGTGGAGGGGGGGACTATGGCTACACCTTC. Translation: CASPSGGGGDYGYTF. The genes are TRBV2 and TRBJ1-2, with a weak D call TRBD1 (6 bases). The CDR3 is 15 residues long. Germline lookup yields CDR1 SNHLY and CDR2 FYNNEI. V was shortened by 8 bases and J by 3 bases, with 19 bases between the two germline ends.

The CDR3 nucleotides read TGTGCCAGTAGTATGACTAGCACCATGGCGCAGTATTTT. The encoded protein is CASSMTSTMAQYF. The genes are TRBV19 and TRBJ2-3, with 7 bases matching TRBD2. CDR1 is LNHDA, CDR2 SQIVND, per germline (reference sequence). There are 13 residues in the CDR3. After removal of 3 bases from V and 10 bases from J, the junction contained 7 bases not matched to a gene.

The chain combines TRBV27 with TRBJ2-7, with D tentatively TRBD2 (5 bases). CDR1 is MNHEY, CDR2 SMNVEV, per germline (reference sequence). This CDR3 spans 14 amino acids. The V end lost 8 bases, the J end lost 2 bases, and 16 bases lay between the germline ends. Here the CDR3 reads CASRHRGIAYEQYF. The CDR3 DNA reads as TGTGCCAGCCGCCATCGGGGTATCGCCTACGAGCAGTACTTC.

This chain joins TRBV6-1 and TRBJ1-1; D may be TRBD1 (5 bases). V lost 7 bases and J 10 bases, leaving 13 bases between the germline ends. The CDR3 runs to 11 residues. The V gene's germline CDR1 is MNHNS and CDR2 SASEGT. The CDR3 DNA reads TGTGCCAGCACTGCAGGTGGGGCAGCTTTCTTT. Protein product: CASTAGGAAFF.

The gene calls are TRBV2 and TRBJ2-5; TRBD2 aligns across 13 bases. The CDR3 is made up of 16 amino acids. Germline CDR1 is SNHLY and CDR2 is FYNNEI. With V trimmed by 2 bases and J by 4 bases, 4 bases remained unmatched. In DNA, the CDR3 is TGTGCCAGCAGTGAACAGGGACTAGCGGGGCGAGAGACCCAGTACTTC. Protein: CASSEQGLAGRETQYF.

The chain carries TRBV19 and TRBJ1-1; 9 bases match TRBD1. The CDR3 totals 14 residues. V lost 3 bases to trimming and J lost 6 bases; unmatched junction nucleotides: 5. Germline CDR1 is LNHDA and CDR2 is SQIVND (reference sequence). CDR3: CASSIGTGFAEAFF. The CDR3 DNA reads TGTGCCAGTAGTATCGGGACAGGGTTCGCTGAAGCTTTCTTT.

The V and J genes are TRBV4-2 and TRBJ2-5; D is perhaps TRBD2 (5 bases). There are 16 residues in the CDR3. V lost 1 base and J 2 bases, leaving 14 bases between the germline ends. The germline V gene has CDR1 LGHNA and CDR2 YNFKEQ. The CDR3 reads CASSQAAGRQQETQYF. The CDR3 DNA reads as TGTGCCAGCAGCCAAGCGGCGGGTCGGCAACAAGAGACCCAGTACTTC.

The rearrangement links TRBV6-1 to TRBJ1-2; tentative D call: TRBD1 (6 bases). Germline V CDR1 and CDR2: MNHNS, SASEGT. With 0 bases removed from V and 6 bases from J, the gap between germline ends came to 8 bases. This CDR3 region has 13 residues. The CDR3 reads CASSEANRDGYTF. The CDR3 bases are TGTGCCAGCAGTGAAGCCAACAGGGATGGCTACACCTTC.

The V and J genes are TRBV2 and TRBJ1-1; TRBD1 matches at 8 bases. V gave up 4 bases and J gave up 2 bases; unmatched junction bases: 15. CDR1 and CDR2 (germline): SNHLY, FYNNEI. The CDR3 has 18 residues. Written as DNA, the CDR3 is TGTGCCAGCAGTGGGCCTTCCGGCCAGGGGGCCGTCAACACTGAAGCTTTCTTT. Translating gives CASSGPSGQGAVNTEAFF.

This chain links TRBV7-9 with TRBJ1-3; weak D call: TRBD1 (5 bases). CDR3 length: 12 amino acids. Germline V lookup: CDR1 SEHNR, CDR2 FQNEAQ (reference sequence). V lost 7 bases and J lost 4, with 8 bases in between. The CDR3 DNA reads TGTGCCAGCACCAGGGTGGGAAACACCATATATTTT. Encoded protein: CASTRVGNTIYF.

The chain uses TRBV5-4 and TRBJ2-5; TRBD2 might be the D (7 bases). V shed 4 bases and J shed 5 bases, with 21 bases lying between them. The CDR3 has 16 amino acids. Looked up from germline, CDR1 is SGHNT and CDR2 is YYREEE (reference sequence). This CDR3 reads CASSMPLGGLVETQYF. In nucleotides, the CDR3 is TGTGCCAGCAGCATGCCCTTGGGGGGGCTCGTGGAGACCCAGTACTTC.

The V and J genes are TRBV2 and TRBJ2-7; D is unclear. The CDR3 is 15 amino acids. V shed 10 bases and J shed 0 bases, with 19 bases lying between them. Germline lookup yields CDR1 SNHLY and CDR2 FYNNEI. The CDR3 is CANSVGRPSSYEQYF. CDR3 DNA: TGTGCCAATTCAGTTGGCAGGCCGAGCTCCTACGAGCAGTACTTC.

The chain has TRBV7-8 and TRBJ1-4, with D possibly being TRBD1 (5 bases). Germline V gene lookup returns CDR1 SGHVS and CDR2 FQNEAQ. The CDR3 runs to 15 residues. The germline V and J ends were trimmed by 1 base and 8 bases, with 14 bases remaining between them. CDR3 sequence: CASSLVSGVEEKLFF. The CDR3, as DNA: TGTGCCAGCAGCTTAGTATCGGGGGTGGAGGAAAAACTGTTTTTT.

The rearrangement uses TRBV7-3 and TRBJ2-2; 7 bases map to TRBD1. Losses at the gene ends were 5 bases for V and 2 bases for J; bases not matched to a gene: 5. The CDR3 is 15 residues long. Germline V lookup: CDR1 SGHTA, CDR2 FQGTGA. The CDR3 protein is CASSPRDRNTGELFF. The CDR3 DNA sequence: TGTGCCAGCAGCCCCCGGGACAGAAACACCGGGGAGCTGTTTTTT.

V gene TRBV29-1 combines with J gene TRBJ2-6; D is uncertain. This CDR3 spans 13 amino acids. V was clipped by 7 bases and J by 2 bases, with 9 bases between them. Germline loops: CDR1 SQVTM, CDR2 ANQGSEA. In DNA, the CDR3 is TGCAGCGCTAGATTCACTGGGGCCAACGTCCTGACTTTC. Residues: CSARFTGANVLTF.

This chain joins TRBV15 and TRBJ1-2, with TRBD1 matching over 9 bases. The CDR3 spans 15 residues. Trimming cost V 3 bases and J 2 bases; bases outside gene matches: 4. CDR1 and CDR2 (germline): LNHNV, YYDKDF (reference sequence). The CDR3 spells CATSSNRGPNYGYTF. DNA for the CDR3: TGTGCCACCAGCAGTAACAGGGGGCCCAACTATGGCTACACCTTC.

This chain connects TRBV14 to TRBJ1-1; D call uncertain. CDR3 size: 18 residues. The V and J ends lost 3 bases and 0 bases respectively, with 20 bases between them. Germline CDR1 SGHDN, CDR2 FVKESK. The CDR3 is CASSQRTVPFGMNTEAFF. The CDR3 DNA reads as TGTGCCAGCAGCCAGAGAACCGTTCCTTTCGGTATGAACACTGAAGCTTTCTTT.

V and J are TRBV10-3 and TRBJ1-6, with D uncertain. V was cut by 3 bases and J by 5 bases, with 14 bases left in between. The CDR3 extends over 16 amino acids. The germline V gene encodes CDR1 ENHRY and CDR2 SYGVKD. In DNA, the CDR3 is TGTGCCATCAGTGACGACCGGGTCAAAAATAATTCACCCCTCCACTTT. Translating it yields CAISDDRVKNNSPLHF.

The chain has TRBV5-4 and TRBJ2-3, with 9 nucleotides matching TRBD2. There are 15 residues in the CDR3. With V trimmed by 5 bases and J by 6 bases, 10 bases remained unmatched. In germline, CDR1 is SGHNT, CDR2 YYREEE (reference sequence). The CDR3 DNA sequence: TGTGCCAGCAGGGCCAGCGGGGGGAGGCGGGATACGCAGTATTTT. Translated: CASRASGGRRDTQYF.

V usage is TRBV6-6 and J usage is TRBJ2-3, with no clear D. Trimming removed 0 bases from V and 2 bases from J, with 6 bases in between. The germline CDR1 and CDR2 sequences are MNHNY and SVGAGI (reference sequence). CDR3 length: 14 residues. The CDR3, as DNA: TGTGCCAGCAGTTACTCCAGACTCACAGATACGCAGTATTTT. Its translation: CASSYSRLTDTQYF.

A single count supports this clone. J is TRBJ2-2 and V is TRBV7-8; D remains unclear. Germline assignment: CDR1 SGHVS and CDR2 FQNEAQ. The V gene lost 5 bases and the J gene lost 6 bases, with 16 bases spanning the gap. The CDR3 is 15 residues long. The CDR3: CASSPVRIGPGELFF. The CDR3 nucleotides are TGTGCCAGCAGCCCGGTTCGAATTGGTCCCGGGGAGCTGTTTTTT.

The rearrangement uses TRBV4-1 and TRBJ1-1, with D maybe TRBD1 (6 bases). Trimming took 5 bases from V and 5 from J, leaving 24 bases between them. Germline-derived CDR1 and CDR2 are MGHRA and YSYEKL. The CDR3 sequence is 17 residues long. DNA of the CDR3: TGCGCCAGCAGCGAAAACTCTGGGGGCGGATTATCGACTGAAGCTTTCTTT. This gives the protein CASSENSGGGLSTEAFF.

The rearrangement links TRBV30 to TRBJ2-1; possible D gene TRBD2, 5 bases. V lost 3 bases, J lost 7 bases, and 13 bases lay in between. The CDR3 has 13 amino acids. Germline CDR1 reads GTSNPN; CDR2 reads SVGIG (reference sequence). CDR3 nucleotide sequence: TGTGCCTGGAGGGCCCAACTAGGGAATGAGCAGTTCTTC. Protein sequence: CAWRAQLGNEQFF. The variable domain in full, completed from reference TRBV30 and TRBJ2-1, reads SQTIHQWPATLVQPVGSPLSLECTVEGTSNPNLYWYRQAAGRGLQLLFYSVGIGQISSEVPQNLSASRPQDRQFILSSKKLLLSDSGFYLCAWRAQLGNEQFFGPGTRLTVL.

This chain connects TRBV5-1 to TRBJ2-2; D not certain. This CDR3 comprises 13 residues. Between the trimmed V and J ends, which lost 1 base and 2 bases, there was a span of 3 bases. Germline-derived CDR1 and CDR2 are SGHRS and YFSETQ. The CDR3 DNA follows: TGCGCCAGCAGCTTGCCAAACACCGGGGAGCTGTTTTTT. Its protein product is CASSLPNTGELFF.